This entry is about one TCR beta chain. These data originate in a study of T cell changes during pregnancy in multiple sclerosis. V was pared by 3 bases and J by 0 bases, with 6 bases between. The germline V gene has CDR1 SGHVS and CDR2 FQNEAQ. This CDR3 contains 14 residues. TCRdb's table, derived via immunoSEQ multiplex PCR, lists solely in-frame clones and lacks some. The sample records around 40,000 clones, 85% to 95% being singletons. The receptor comes from a female donor with multiple sclerosis, enrolled in a pregnancy study. V usage is TRBV7-8 and J usage is TRBJ1-3, with D unclear. Here the sequenced sample was CD4+ T cells from peripheral blood mononuclear cells, taken in the third trimester of pregnancy. The CDR3 reads CASSFRDSGNTIYF. In DNA form, the CDR3 reads TGTGCCAGCAGCTTCCGGGACTCTGGAAACACCATATATTTT.